Following are 10 T cell receptor beta chains from one sample sequenced in a study of blood T cell repertoires in COVID-19. The repertoire was sequenced with immunoSEQ multiplex PCR; TCRdb's copy has only in-frame clones and lacks some. Seen here are roughly 500,000 clones, approximately 87% observed once, and the top ten hold 1.5% to 2%. The sample taken for sequencing was PBMCs or T cells enriched from blood (not recorded which). The receptors derive from a woman aged 40 to 50 who had recovered from COVID-19.

This chain connects TRBV12-3 or TRBV12-4 to TRBJ1-2; D is uncertain. V was trimmed by 5 bases and J by 3 bases, leaving 10 bases between them. This CDR3 is built from 13 residues. The CDR3 reads CASSPGLYYGYTF. CDR3 bases: TGTGCCAGCAGTCCAGGACTTTACTATGGCTACACCTTC.

The chain carries TRBV27 and TRBJ2-3, with 7 nucleotides matching TRBD2. Germline V gene lookup returns CDR1 MNHEY and CDR2 SMNVEV (reference sequence). This CDR3 contains 14 residues. Trimming removed 9 bases from V and 3 bases from J; junction bases left unmatched: 9. DNA of the CDR3: TGTGCCAGAAGGAGCGGGATGGGGACAGATACGCAGTATTTT. Translated: CARRSGMGTDTQYF.

The V and J genes are TRBV19 and TRBJ2-1, with 11 bases matching TRBD2. The junction had 6 bases not matched to a gene; V was cut back by 5 bases and J by 0 bases. From germline, CDR1 is LNHDA and CDR2 SQIVND (reference sequence). The CDR3 contains 17 residues. DNA for the CDR3: TGTGCCAGTAGTTTGCCACTAGCGGGAGTCTCCTACAATGAGCAGTTCTTC. It yields the protein CASSLPLAGVSYNEQFF.

A note on this clone: Other DNA sequences in this sample translate to the same CDR3. This chain joins TRBV5-1 and TRBJ2-1, with TRBD1 as a possible D gene (6 bases). With 2 bases removed from V and 7 bases from J, the gap between germline ends came to 7 bases. The CDR3 sequence is 12 residues long. CDR1 is SGHRS and CDR2 is YFSETQ in the germline V gene. The DNA for the CDR3 is TGCGCCAGCAGCTTACAGGGTAATGAGCAGTTCTTC. This translates into CASSLQGNEQFF. Full variable domain (rest looked up from reference TRBV5-1 and TRBJ2-1): KAGVTQTPRYLIKTRGQQVTLSCSPISGHRSVSWYQQTPGQGLQFLFEYFSETQRNKGNFPGRFSGRQFSNSRSEMNVSTLELGDSALYLCASSLQGNEQFFGPGTRLTVL.

The chain uses TRBV10-3 and TRBJ1-1; TRBD1 is a possible D gene (5 bases). This CDR3 comprises 14 residues. Germline CDR1 ENHRY, CDR2 SYGVKD. Between the trimmed V and J ends, which lost 3 bases and 8 bases, there was a span of 16 bases. The CDR3 here is CAISEYEGDVEAFF. DNA of the CDR3: TGTGCCATCAGTGAATACGAAGGGGATGTGGAAGCTTTCTTT.

The chain links TRBV24-1 to TRBJ2-5; maybe TRBD1 (6 bases). The CDR3 extends over 14 amino acids. The V gene's germline CDR1 is KGHDR and CDR2 SFDVKD. V was clipped by 3 bases and J by 1 base, with 8 bases between them. Written as DNA, the CDR3 is TGTGCCACCAGTGATAGGACAGTCCAAGAGACCCAGTACTTC. Translated: CATSDRTVQETQYF.

This clone came up once. The CDR3: CASSQESGQLAVNTGELFF. DNA of the CDR3: TGTGCCAGCAGCCAAGAGTCAGGGCAGCTTGCGGTGAACACCGGGGAGCTGTTTTTT. The chain links TRBV14 to TRBJ2-2; D possibly corresponds to TRBD1 (5 bases). Per the germline V gene, CDR1 is SGHDN and CDR2 is FVKESK. The V gene lost 0 bases and the J gene lost 1 base, with 18 bases spanning the gap. The CDR3 is 19 residues long. The entire variable domain, with the rest obtained from reference TRBV14 and TRBJ2-2, is as follows: EAGVTQFPSHSVIEKGQTVTLRCDPISGHDNLYWYRRVMGKEIKFLLHFVKESKQDESGMPNNRFLAERTGGTYSTLKVQPAELEDSGVYFCASSQESGQLAVNTGELFFGEGSRLTVL.

The chain recombines TRBV7-2 with TRBJ1-2; possible D gene TRBD1, 6 bases. Germline loops: CDR1 SGHTA, CDR2 FQGNSA. CDR3 length: 15 residues. The germline V and J ends were trimmed by 7 bases and 4 bases, with 19 bases remaining between them. The CDR3 loop reads CASTLTTGFGYGYTF. In DNA form, the CDR3 reads TGTGCCAGCACCCTAACAACAGGGTTCGGCTATGGCTACACCTTC.

This chain links TRBV29-1 with TRBJ1-1; D is unresolved. This CDR3 has 12 amino acids. Germline V gives CDR1 SQVTM, CDR2 ANQGSEA. V lost 7 bases and J lost 8, with 17 bases in between. The CDR3 nucleotides read TGCAGCGCCCTAGACGTGGGTCCCGAAGCTTTCTTT. It specifies CSALDVGPEAFF.

The chain has TRBV6-5 and TRBJ1-2; D gene ambiguous. Germline CDR1 and CDR2: MNHEY and SVGAGI. V dropped 0 bases and J dropped 4 bases, with 9 bases sitting between them. The CDR3 sequence is 14 residues long. The CDR3 coding sequence is TGTGCCAGCAGTTACTCGATCTGGAGCTATGGCTACACCTTC. It translates to CASSYSIWSYGYTF.